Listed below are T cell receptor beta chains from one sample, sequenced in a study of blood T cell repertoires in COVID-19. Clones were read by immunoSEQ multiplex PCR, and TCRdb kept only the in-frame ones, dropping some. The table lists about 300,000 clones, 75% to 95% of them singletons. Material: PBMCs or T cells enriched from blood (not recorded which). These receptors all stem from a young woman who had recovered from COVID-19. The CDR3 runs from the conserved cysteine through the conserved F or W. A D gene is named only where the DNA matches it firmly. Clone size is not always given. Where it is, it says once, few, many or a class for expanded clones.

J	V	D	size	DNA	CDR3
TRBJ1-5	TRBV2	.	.	TGTGCCAGCAACCACCTGCCGGGGCCCCAGCATTTT	CASNHLPGPQHF
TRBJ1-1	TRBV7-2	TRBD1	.	TGTGCCAGCAGCTTAGGGACAGGGAGGGAAGCTTTCTTT	CASSLGTGREAFF
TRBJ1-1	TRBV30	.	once	TGTGCCTGGAGGCTTAATTCCGGGGGATCTGCGGCTTTCTTT	CAWRLNSGGSAAFF
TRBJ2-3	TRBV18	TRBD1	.	TGTGCCAGCTCACCTCTGCCCGGGACAGGGCATACAGATACGCAGTATTTT	CASSPLPGTGHTDTQYF
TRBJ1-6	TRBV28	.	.	TGTGCCAGCAGTGAGGGTTTTAATTCACCCCTCCACTTT	CASSEGFNSPLHF
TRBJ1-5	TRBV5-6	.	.	TGTGCCAGCAGCTTGGGTCCAGGGGCGGTCAATCAGCCCCAGCATTTT	CASSLGPGAVNQPQHF
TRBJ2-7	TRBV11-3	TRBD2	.	TGTGCCAGCAGCTCAACCCTAGCGGGAGCTGGGGAGCAGTACTTC	CASSSTLAGAGEQYF
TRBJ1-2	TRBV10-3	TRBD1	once	TGTGCCATCAGTGACCTCGCCGACAGGGCGAATGGCTACACCTTC	CAISDLADRANGYTF
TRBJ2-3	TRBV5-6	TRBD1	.	TGTGCCAGCAGCCGAAGGGGACAGTTGACAGATACGCAGTATTTT	CASSRRGQLTDTQYF
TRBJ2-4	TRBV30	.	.	TGTGCCTGGAGTGGATGGCCCAAAAACATTCAGTACTTC	CAWSGWPKNIQYF
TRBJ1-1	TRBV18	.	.	TGTGCCAGCTCACCACTTAAAAGACAACCGAACACTGAAGCTTTCTTT	CASSPLKRQPNTEAFF
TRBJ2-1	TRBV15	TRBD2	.	TGTGCCACCAGCGGCAATAGCGGGAACTCCTACAATGAGCAGTTCTTC	CATSGNSGNSYNEQFF
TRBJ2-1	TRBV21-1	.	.	TGTGCCAGCAGCAGCGCCGGGACAGGGGGCTTGAATGAGCAGTTCTTC	CASSSAGTGGLNEQFF
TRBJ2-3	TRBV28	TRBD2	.	TGTGCCAGCAATGAACCGGGACTAGCGGGAGCCCGCACAGATACGCAGTATTTT	CASNEPGLAGARTDTQYF
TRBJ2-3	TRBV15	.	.	TGTGCCACCAGCAGTGGCGGGAGCACAGATACGCAGTATTTT	CATSSGGSTDTQYF
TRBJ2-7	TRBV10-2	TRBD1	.	TGCGCCAGCAGTACTACCGACAGGGACGAGCAGTACTTC	CASSTTDRDEQYF
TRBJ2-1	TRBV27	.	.	TGTGCCAGCAGTTTATTACTAACTAATGCATCCTACAATGAGCAGTTCTTC	CASSLLLTNASYNEQFF
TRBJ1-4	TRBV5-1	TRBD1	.	TGCGCCAGCAGCCCGACAGGGGCTAATGAAAAACTGTTTTTT	CASSPTGANEKLFF
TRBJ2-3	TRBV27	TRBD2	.	TGTGCCAGCAGTTCACTAGGACTAGCGGGAGTACAACCCCCAGATACGCAGTATTTT	CASSSLGLAGVQPPDTQYF
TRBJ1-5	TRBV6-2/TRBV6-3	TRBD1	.	TGTGCCAGCAGTTACTTTCGGGACAGGGGAATTAGCAATCAGCCCCAGCATTTT	CASSYFRDRGISNQPQHF
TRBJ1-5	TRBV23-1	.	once	TGCGCCAGCAGTCAATCGAAGCGTGTAGGGGGGGATAGCAATCAGCCCCAGCATTTT	CASSQSKRVGGDSNQPQHF
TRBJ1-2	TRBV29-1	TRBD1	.	TGCAGCGTTGATCCCACAGGGGGCAAAGGTGGCTACACCTTC	CSVDPTGGKGGYTF
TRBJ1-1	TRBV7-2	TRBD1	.	TGTGCCAGCAGCCAGCATTCCGGGACAGGGCTCACTGAAGCTTTCTTT	CASSQHSGTGLTEAFF
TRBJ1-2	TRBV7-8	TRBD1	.	TGTGCCAGCAGCTCGGGACAGAATAACTATGGCTACACCTTC	CASSSGQNNYGYTF
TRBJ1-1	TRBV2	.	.	TGTGCCAGCAGTGAGAGTGGACAGCCGAACACTGAAGCTTTCTTT	CASSESGQPNTEAFF
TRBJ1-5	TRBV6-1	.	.	TGTGCCAGCAGTGACAGGGGAGGCAATCAGCCCCAGCATTTT	CASSDRGGNQPQHF
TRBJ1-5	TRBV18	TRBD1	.	TGTGCCAGCTCACTGACAGGGGGCGCGGGCAATCAGCCCCAGCATTTT	CASSLTGGAGNQPQHF